Listed below are T cell receptor beta chains from one sample, sequenced in a study of tumor and adjacent non-tumor tissue in lung cancer. TCRdb reprocessed the multiplex PCR reads via MiXCR and lists one record per CDR3 protein. Counted here are around 99,000 distinct CDR3 sequences, more than 70% occurring once; the ten biggest clones make up roughly 35%. Sequenced input: lung tumor tissue. The receptors stem from a woman between 55 and 75 years old with non-small cell lung cancer. Both conserved end residues are trimmed from each CDR3. The D gene is left open where the match is weak.

cdr3_aa	cdr3_length	j_call	d_call	v_call
AGRLEGVGELF	11	TRBJ2-2	NA	TRBV10-3
ASSLVLGAGYGYT	13	TRBJ1-2	NA	TRBV11-2
ASSQAGLVGNNEQF	14	TRBJ2-1	NA	TRBV4-2
ASSAPWTSGRVTYNEQI	17	TRBJ2-1	TRBD2	TRBV6-2/TRBV6-3
SGGVGGETQY	10	TRBJ2-5	NA	TRBV29-1
ATSPGDSRLDTQY	13	TRBJ2-3	NA	TRBV28
ASSIDSTYNEQF	12	TRBJ2-1	NA	TRBV7-6
ASTFRGDAKNIQY	13	TRBJ2-4	NA	TRBV12-3/TRBV12-4
ASSFGGGPYNEQF	13	TRBJ2-1	NA	TRBV5-6
TNSRGRGPYEQY	12	TRBJ2-7	TRBD1	TRBV5-6
ASSLEVTVTDTQC	13	TRBJ2-3	NA	TRBV11-2
ASSYQRYGQY	10	TRBJ2-7	NA	TRBV6-2/TRBV6-3
SARESGENYGYT	12	TRBJ1-2	NA	TRBV20-1
SAPKVVETQN	10	TRBJ2-5	NA	TRBV20-1
VSSQGGQGGAGELF	14	TRBJ2-2	TRBD1	TRBV4-2
ASTMGRARETQY	12	TRBJ2-5	TRBD2	TRBV2
ASSRPGQGANEQF	13	TRBJ2-1	NA	TRBV11-2
SAHWTHNEQF	10	TRBJ2-1	NA	TRBV20-1
ASSPQTGPNEKLF	13	TRBJ1-4	NA	TRBV6-6
TSSQLDGPYGYT	12	TRBJ1-2	NA	TRBV4-1
ASSEAEATETQY	12	TRBJ2-3	NA	TRBV6-1
ASSLARENYNEQF	13	TRBJ2-1	NA	TRBV11-3
GARVSSSSYEQY	12	TRBJ2-7	NA	TRBV20-1
SAREDHRSYNEQF	13	TRBJ2-1	NA	TRBV20-1
ASSHSTDGYT	10	TRBJ1-2	NA	TRBV28
ASSLGLELNSPLH	13	TRBJ1-6	NA	TRBV28
TSSRGPTGGNTIY	13	TRBJ1-3	NA	TRBV6-1